The 14 T cell receptor beta chains below all came from one sample that was sequenced in a study of T cells after yellow fever vaccination. TCRdb re-called the 5' RACE reads through MiXCR, storing one row per CDR3 protein. The table shows roughly 180,000 distinct CDR3 sequences, with roughly 6.4% occurring only once. The material was CD4+ T cells sorted from PBMCs, obtained on the day of the first yellow fever vaccination. The source is a man aged 18 to 30 who received the YFV17D yellow fever vaccine.

This clonotype has at least ten counts. The J gene is TRBJ1-6, the V gene TRBV5-1, with D maybe TRBD1 (6 bases). Germline lookup yields CDR1 SGHRS and CDR2 YFSETQ. This CDR3 has 15 residues. V lost 0 bases and J lost 7, with 11 bases in between. This chain's CDR3 is CASSLVQGGNSPLHF. The CDR3 nucleotides are TGCGCCAGCAGCTTGGTACAGGGCGGCAATTCACCCCTCCACTTT.

This clonotype was observed a few times. The V call is TRBV11-2, the J call TRBJ1-2; 8 nucleotides align to TRBD1. CDR1 is SGHAT, CDR2 FQNNGV, per germline. CDR3 length: 14 amino acids. With V trimmed by 5 bases and J by 4 bases, 6 bases remained unmatched. The CDR3 sequence is CASSTRGRRYGYTF. The DNA of the CDR3 is TGTGCCAGCAGCACCAGGGGGCGCCGCTATGGCTACACCTTC.

The rearrangement links TRBV15 to TRBJ1-5; 7 nucleotides line up with TRBD1. The CDR3 covers 12 residues. The trim removed 5 bases at V and 9 bases at J, leaving 4 bases unmatched. Per the germline V gene, CDR1 is LNHNV and CDR2 is YYDKDF (reference sequence). CDR3 loop: CATSPRQGPQHF. The DNA for the CDR3 is TGTGCCACCAGCCCTCGACAGGGGCCCCAGCATTTT.

The V and J genes are TRBV7-9 and TRBJ2-7, with D possibly being TRBD1 or TRBD2 (5 bases each). The CDR3 spans 13 residues. Looked up from germline, CDR1 is SEHNR and CDR2 is FQNEAQ (reference sequence). Trimming removed 2 bases from V and 2 bases from J, with 7 bases in between. The CDR3 coding sequence is TGTGCCAGCAGCTTAACGGGGCCCTACGAGCAGTACTTC. It is translated as CASSLTGPYEQYF.

CDR3 amino acids: CASSPGVAGELVGDTQYF. The DNA for the CDR3 is TGTGCCAGCAGCCCCGGGGTGGCGGGGGAGCTAGTGGGGGATACGCAGTATTTT. V gene TRBV4-2 combines with J gene TRBJ2-3, with TRBD2 matching over 7 bases. J gave up 6 bases and V 4 bases, and 19 bases lay outside the gene matches. Germline CDR1 LGHNA, CDR2 YNFKEQ. The length of the CDR3 is 18 residues.

The sample holds a few counts of this clonotype. This chain connects TRBV6-1 to TRBJ1-5; 7 bases agree with TRBD1. Per the germline V gene, CDR1 is MNHNS and CDR2 is SASEGT. The CDR3 extends over 15 amino acids. V dropped 7 bases and J dropped 5; count of bases not matched to a gene: 11. CDR3: CASTREQGVYQPQHF. CDR3 nucleotide sequence: TGTGCCAGCACCCGAGAGCAGGGGGTCTATCAGCCCCAGCATTTT.

This clonotype was detected many times. The chain uses TRBV7-2 and TRBJ2-7, with 9 nucleotides matching TRBD1. V lost 6 bases and J lost 3; bases outside the gene matches: 9. This CDR3 is 15 amino acids long. Germline CDR1 is SGHTA and CDR2 is FQGNSA. The CDR3 DNA is TGTGCCAGCAGATCAGCCGGGACAGGGAACTACGAGCAGTACTTC. It specifies CASRSAGTGNYEQYF.

This clonotype was counted at least ten times. This chain joins TRBV2 and TRBJ2-7; TRBD1 matches at 8 bases. This CDR3 comprises 12 residues. Trimming cost V 4 bases and J 6 bases; bases outside gene matches: 2. Germline assignment: CDR1 SNHLY and CDR2 FYNNEI. CDR3: CASSGQGREQYF. DNA of the CDR3: TGTGCCAGCAGTGGACAGGGGCGCGAGCAGTACTTC.

This clonotype showed up many times. V is TRBV6-2 or TRBV6-3 and J is TRBJ1-6, with TRBD1 matching over 8 bases. Germline V gene data show CDR1 as MNHEY and CDR2 as SVGEGT. The CDR3 spans 13 residues. V was pared by 7 bases and J by 7 bases, with 3 bases of the junction left unmatched. The CDR3: CASTRQGNSPLHF. The CDR3 DNA sequence: TGTGCCAGCACCCGACAGGGGAATTCACCCCTCCACTTT.

This clonotype was counted only a few times. The chain joins TRBV5-4 to TRBJ2-3; no clear D gene. The ends were cut back, 7 bases at V and 5 bases at J, with 20 bases in the middle. The length of the CDR3 is 15 residues. Germline V gives CDR1 SGHNT, CDR2 YYREEE (reference sequence). The CDR3 bases are TGTGCCAGCCAAGCAGCAGTAGGATATGAAGATACGCAGTATTTT. This codes for CASQAAVGYEDTQYF.

The chain couples TRBV11-2 to TRBJ2-2; D is perhaps TRBD1 (5 bases). Germline loops: CDR1 SGHAT, CDR2 FQNNGV. Trimming shortened V by 1 base and J by 0 bases, and 9 bases separated the two germline ends. CDR3 length: 16 residues. The CDR3 reads CASSLVRTTNTGELFF. DNA of the CDR3: TGTGCCAGCAGCTTAGTTAGGACAACGAACACCGGGGAGCTGTTTTTT. Full variable domain (remainder filled in from reference TRBV11-2 and TRBJ2-2): EAGVAQSPRYKIIEKRQSVAFWCNPISGHATLYWYQQILGQGPKLLIQFQNNGVVDDSQLPKDRFSAERLKGVDSTLKIQPAKLEDSAVYLCASSLVRTTNTGELFFGEGSRLTVL.

This clonotype came up many times. The CDR3 sequence is CASSLAAEDTQYF. The DNA for the CDR3 is TGTGCCAGCAGTTTAGCCGCAGAAGATACGCAGTATTTT. V is TRBV12-3 or TRBV12-4 and J is TRBJ2-3; D call uncertain. V lost 0 bases, J lost 5 bases, and 6 bases lay in between. The CDR3 length is 13 residues.

Ten or more counts support this clonotype. This chain links TRBV5-4 with TRBJ2-2; the match to TRBD2 covers 8 bases. Germline V gene lookup returns CDR1 SGHNT and CDR2 YYREEE (reference sequence). V shed 4 bases, J shed 4 bases, and the junction held 9 bases outside the gene matches. CDR3 length: 16 amino acids. Here the CDR3 reads CASSESRGGATGELFF. CDR3 sequence (DNA): TGTGCCAGCAGCGAATCTCGGGGGGGGGCCACCGGGGAGCTGTTTTTT.

This clonotype was counted at least ten times. The chain has TRBV7-2 and TRBJ2-1; D not certain. Germline lookup yields CDR1 SGHTA and CDR2 FQGNSA. The length of the CDR3 is 16 residues. V lost 0 bases and J lost 7, with 16 bases in between. DNA for the CDR3: TGTGCCAGCAGCTTAGCCCGTCTAGAAGGTGAGAATGAGCAGTTCTTC. Translating gives CASSLARLEGENEQFF.